This TCR beta chain was captured in a study of T cell repertoires in cytomegalovirus infection. Study overall: Well-studied HLA-B-restricted CMV epitopes were used in the study alongside recently identified HLA-C-restricted ones. Based on public TCR beta signatures, there were indications of CMV infection and of a matching HLA type. Study results and caveats: Cumulative frequency of public TCR beta families picked out carriers of CMV plus the relevant HLA. HLA-C-restricted TCR beta clonotypes specific for CMV led the ex vivo response.

CDR3 length equals 18 residues. V lost 3 bases and J lost 1, with 22 bases in between. Germline V CDR1 and CDR2: ENHRY, SYGVKD. TCRdb ran MiXCR on the reads and lists one entry per CDR3 protein. This sample has about 830,000 distinct CDR3 sequences, with about 33% found just once. A remark on this clonotype: Its antigen is currently unknown.

The chain carries TRBV10-3 and TRBJ2-7; D may be TRBD1 (7 bases). This TCR derives from a human donor in good health (CMV status not recorded). Some clones in this sample may be carry-over from other donors' samples. The sequencing used cultured CD8+ T cells from PBMCs, collected from culture after CMV antigen stimulation. In DNA, the CDR3 is TGTGCCATCAGTGATGGGGCGGAAATACAGGGGACTTCCTACGAGCAGTACGTC. Translating it yields CAISDGAEIQGTSYEQYV.